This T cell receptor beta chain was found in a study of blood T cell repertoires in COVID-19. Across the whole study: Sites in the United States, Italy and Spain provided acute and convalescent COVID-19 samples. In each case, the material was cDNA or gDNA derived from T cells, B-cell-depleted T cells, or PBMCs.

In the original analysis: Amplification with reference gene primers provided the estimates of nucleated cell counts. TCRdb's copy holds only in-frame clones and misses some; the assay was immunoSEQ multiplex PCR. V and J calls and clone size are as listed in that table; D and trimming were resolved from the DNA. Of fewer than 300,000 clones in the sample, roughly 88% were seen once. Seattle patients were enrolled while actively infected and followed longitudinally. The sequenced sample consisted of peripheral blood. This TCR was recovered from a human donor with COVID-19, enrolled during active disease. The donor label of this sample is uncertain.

In DNA form, the CDR3 reads TGTGCCAGCAGTGACGGGCAGGGCTTCATCTACGAGCAGTACTTC. Its translation: CASSDGQGFIYEQYF. The V and J genes are TRBV6-1 and TRBJ2-7; D possibly corresponds to TRBD1 (5 bases). The CDR3 contains 15 residues. V shed 3 bases and J shed 3 bases, with 15 bases lying between them. Per germline, CDR1 MNHNS and CDR2 SASEGT.